This TCR beta chain was sequenced during a study of beta chain features in type 1 diabetes. The V end was cut by 3 bases, the J end by 2 bases, with 10 bases between. The CDR3 runs 14 residues. Germline assignment: CDR1 MDHEN and CDR2 SYDVKM. A few counts support this clone. Its antigen is as yet unknown. This sample also contains other DNA sequences that code for the same CDR3. The study, taken as a whole, reports: Researchers report that Type 1 diabetes patients had moderately but significantly shorter TCRB CDR3s across all four CD4+ subsets.

Sequencing targeted expressed TCRB transcripts, as all isolated RNA had been reverse transcribed. Method: immunoSEQ multiplex PCR; TCRdb's copy keeps in-frame clones and lacks some. Of about 640,000 clones listed, around an eighth are singletons. The sample taken for sequencing was naive CD4+ T cells from blood. The rearrangement uses TRBV28 and TRBJ1-2; no firm D call. The TCR was taken from a man aged 25 to 40 with type 1 diabetes. Here the CDR3 DNA reads TGTGCCAGCAGTTTGGGTGGCGGGAACTATGGCTACACCTTC. Its translation is CASSLGGGNYGYTF.